This TCR beta chain emerged from a study of tumor-infiltrating lymphocytes in primary liver carcinoma. A constant-region primer served to make TCR beta cDNA from approximately 490 ng total RNA. Three rounds of nested multiplex PCR with slightly modified ARM-PCR produced TCR beta libraries. PCR rounds one and two used TRBV1-TRBV30 forward primers with a C-beta reverse primer for 10 cycles each. Each CDR3 protein gets one entry after TCRdb re-called the multiplex PCR reads with MiXCR. Among approximately 190,000 distinct CDR3 sequences, roughly 80% were seen once, and the ten largest hold 15% to 20%. As concerns this clonotype: This CDR3 fails to terminate in the conserved phenylalanine or tryptophan, so it likely reflects a read error.

The CDR3 totals 14 residues. CDR1 is SGDLS, CDR2 YYNGEE, per germline. Trimming removed 2 bases from V and 3 bases from J, with 12 bases in between. The study co-extracted DNA and RNA from 20-30 mg of unsorted bulk tissue. The receptor's source is a man aged 35 to 55 with primary liver carcinoma and hepatitis B virus infection. Sequenced material: tumor tissue from primary liver carcinoma. The gene calls are TRBV9 and TRBJ2-7; maybe TRBD1 (6 bases). CDR3 loop: CASSVTGSNYEQYI. The CDR3, as DNA: TGTGCCAGCAGCGTTACAGGGAGCAACTACGAGCAGTACATC.